The sequence of this T cell receptor (beta chain) was determined in a study of T-cell reconstitution after alpha-beta-depleted transplantation in children (dated by TCRdb to about 2016). About the investigation overall: The study quantitatively tracked T-cell immune reconstitution after TCRalphabeta/CD19-depleted allogeneic hematopoietic cell transplantation in children using TCR repertoire profiling.

V and J are trimmed by 4 bases and 3 bases, and the gene matches miss 4 bases of the junction. There are 14 amino acids in the CDR3, from cysteine to phenylalanine inclusive. Kept here is only the CDR3 DNA, which spans 42 bases and is read in frame from base 1. Looking up the germline V gene yields CDR1 KGHDR and CDR2 SFDVKD. This clonotype was recorded a few times. This receptor's antigen is unknown. No base-level quality is on record; no much larger clone is a single base apart. Library creation used PCR. The listed sequencing device is Illumina HiSeq 2500. TCR library preparation used molecular barcoding, with unique molecular identifiers applied to normalize quantification of the TCRbeta repertoire. The raw public reads went through TCRdb reprocessing: fastp at Q25, MiXCR clone calling, in-frame beta chains kept. All rows with the same CDR3 protein become a single entry with the most common DNA and genes. The sample table contains 210,000 or so distinct CDR3 sequences; only one count was recorded for about 9.5% of them. 5% to 7% of the sample belongs to the ten largest clones.

The clonotype was recovered from a human donor who donated a stem cell graft to a child with acute lymphoblastic leukemia. The chain is made from TRBV24-1 and TRBJ2-5, with 7 bases in between that match TRBD1. The sequenced sample was PBMCs from the stem cell graft donor, obtained from the stem cell graft. The nucleotides read TGTGCCACCAGTGACCCCGGGACAGAAGAGACCCAGTACTTC. It is translated as CATSDPGTEETQYF.